This entry features one TCR beta chain sequence. Its specificity is not known. These data originate in a study of cytomegalovirus exposure and HLA in healthy donors. Across the whole study: Genotyping showed roughly 76% of almost 400 donors falling in the Caucasian-associated ancestry cluster.

Study-wide results and caveats: According to an earlier analysis, most TCR beta V segments yielded productive rearrangements about 90% or about 30% of the time. Equally common other TCR beta chains were less clonally expanded than HLA-associated ones, a later analysis found. A likely sequencing artifact accounted for one observed cluster of highly shared sequence variants.

The CDR3 is 16 amino acids. Germline CDR1 and CDR2: SGHNT and YYREEE (reference sequence). Primers included in the PCR were 60 Vbeta and 13 Jbeta primers. The table came from immunoSEQ multiplex PCR; TCRdb's copy has only in-frame clones and leaves some out. The table lists about 150,000 clones, roughly 80% of them singletons. Specimen: PBMCs. This clonotype was sampled from a man between 18 and 29 years old in good health and CMV-seronegative. The chain employs TRBV5-4 and TRBJ2-5; 13 positions match TRBD2. Gene TRBJ2-7 matches the end of the DNA better, so the J call may be wrong. The CDR3 reads CASSLGLAGARDEQYF. The CDR3 DNA reads as TGTGCCAGCAGCCTAGGACTAGCGGGAGCTCGCGACGAGCAGTACTTC.